The present entry profiles one TCR beta chain with its context. Its antigen is unknown. V lost 10 bases and J lost 2, with 15 bases in between. Germline CDR1 is MNHEY and CDR2 is SMNVEV (reference sequence). This CDR3 region has 13 residues. This sample was included in a study of a mutant IDH1 vaccine in newly diagnosed glioma. At the level of the study: Visit V12 happened at week 35; visit V13 happened at week 47.

Indicated time point: week 35, safety follow-up. Vaccination comprised doses that each held 300 ug of mutant IDH1 20-mer peptide, plus topical imiquimod. Some clones are missing from TCRdb's copy, which holds only in-frame ones; the method was immunoSEQ multiplex PCR. Here the sample spans 40,000 to 60,000 clones, approximately 80% being singletons. The rearrangement uses TRBV27 and TRBJ2-7; D ambiguous. The sample was PBMCs, taken from a glioma patient whose treatment included an IDH1 peptide vaccine. The TCR sequence derives from a man aged 40-49 years with glioma. For the CDR3, the DNA is TGTGCCACCACCTCAACTGGTACCTACGAGCAGTACTTC. This sequence encodes CATTSTGTYEQYF.